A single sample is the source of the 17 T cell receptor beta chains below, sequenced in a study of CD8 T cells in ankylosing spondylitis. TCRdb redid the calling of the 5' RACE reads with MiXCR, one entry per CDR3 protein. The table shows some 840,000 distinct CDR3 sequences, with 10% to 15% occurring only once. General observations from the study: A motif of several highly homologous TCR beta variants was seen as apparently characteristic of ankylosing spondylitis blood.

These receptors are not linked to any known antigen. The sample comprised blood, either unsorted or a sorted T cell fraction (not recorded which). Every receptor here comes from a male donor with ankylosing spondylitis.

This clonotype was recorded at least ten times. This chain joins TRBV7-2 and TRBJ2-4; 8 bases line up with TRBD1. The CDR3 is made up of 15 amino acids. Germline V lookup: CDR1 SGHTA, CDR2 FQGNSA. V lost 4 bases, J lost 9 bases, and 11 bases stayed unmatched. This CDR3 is CASSYGQGGMRIQYF. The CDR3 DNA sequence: TGTGCCAGCAGCTACGGACAGGGTGGGATGCGCATTCAGTACTTC.

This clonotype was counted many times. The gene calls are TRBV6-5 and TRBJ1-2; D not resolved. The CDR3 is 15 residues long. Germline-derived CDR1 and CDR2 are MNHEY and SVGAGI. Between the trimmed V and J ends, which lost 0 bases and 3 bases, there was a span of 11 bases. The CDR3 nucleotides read TGTGCCAGCAGTTACTCGATTCGGGGTGACTATGGCTACACCTTC. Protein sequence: CASSYSIRGDYGYTF.

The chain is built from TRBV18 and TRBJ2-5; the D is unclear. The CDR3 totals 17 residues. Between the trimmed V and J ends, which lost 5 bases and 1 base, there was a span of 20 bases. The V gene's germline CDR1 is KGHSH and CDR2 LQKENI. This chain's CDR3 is CASSDTTSWYSQETQYF. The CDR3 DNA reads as TGTGCCAGCTCAGACACCACCTCTTGGTACAGCCAAGAGACCCAGTACTTC.

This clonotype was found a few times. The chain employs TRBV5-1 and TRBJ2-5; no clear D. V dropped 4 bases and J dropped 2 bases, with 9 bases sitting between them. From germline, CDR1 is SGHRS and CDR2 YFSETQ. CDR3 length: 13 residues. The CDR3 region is CASSVELQETQYF. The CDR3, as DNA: TGCGCCAGCAGCGTAGAACTACAAGAGACCCAGTACTTC.

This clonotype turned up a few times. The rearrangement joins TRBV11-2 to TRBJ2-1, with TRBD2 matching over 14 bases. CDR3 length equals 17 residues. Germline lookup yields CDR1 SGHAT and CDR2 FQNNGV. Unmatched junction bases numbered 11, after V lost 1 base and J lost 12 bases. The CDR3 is CASSLGRPGLAGDLQFF. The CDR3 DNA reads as TGTGCCAGCAGCTTAGGCCGACCGGGACTAGCGGGAGATTTGCAGTTCTTC. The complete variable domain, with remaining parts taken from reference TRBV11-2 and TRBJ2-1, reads EAGVAQSPRYKIIEKRQSVAFWCNPISGHATLYWYQQILGQGPKLLIQFQNNGVVDDSQLPKDRFSAERLKGVDSTLKIQPAKLEDSAVYLCASSLGRPGLAGDLQFFGPGTRLTVL.

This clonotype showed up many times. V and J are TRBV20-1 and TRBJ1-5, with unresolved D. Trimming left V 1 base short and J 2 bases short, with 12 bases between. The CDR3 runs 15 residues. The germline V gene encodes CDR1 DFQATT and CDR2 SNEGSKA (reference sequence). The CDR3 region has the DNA TGCAGTGCTAGAGTGTTCTTGGTGGGCAATCAGCCCCAGCATTTT. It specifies CSARVFLVGNQPQHF.

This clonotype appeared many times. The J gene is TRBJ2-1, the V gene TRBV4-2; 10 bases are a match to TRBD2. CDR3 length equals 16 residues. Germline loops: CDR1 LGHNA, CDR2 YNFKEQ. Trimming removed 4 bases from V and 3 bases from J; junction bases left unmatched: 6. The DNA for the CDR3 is TGTGCCAGCAGCCGAATAGCGGGAGGAGGCTACAATGAGCAGTTCTTC. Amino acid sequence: CASSRIAGGGYNEQFF.

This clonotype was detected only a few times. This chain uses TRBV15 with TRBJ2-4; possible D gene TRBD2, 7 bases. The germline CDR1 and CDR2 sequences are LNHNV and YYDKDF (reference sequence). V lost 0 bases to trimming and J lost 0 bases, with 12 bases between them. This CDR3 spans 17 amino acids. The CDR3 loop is CATSRDAGALAKNIQYF. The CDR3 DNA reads TGTGCCACCAGCAGAGACGCGGGGGCCTTAGCCAAAAACATTCAGTACTTC.

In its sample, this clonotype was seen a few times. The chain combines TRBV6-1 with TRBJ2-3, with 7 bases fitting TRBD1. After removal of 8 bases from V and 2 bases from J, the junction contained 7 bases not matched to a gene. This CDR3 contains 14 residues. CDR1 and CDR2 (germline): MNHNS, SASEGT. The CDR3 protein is CASRTGWDTDTQYF. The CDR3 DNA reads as TGTGCCAGCCGGACAGGTTGGGACACAGATACGCAGTATTTT.

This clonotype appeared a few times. In nucleotides, the CDR3 is TGTGCCATCAGTGAGTCGGGGAACGTCTACGAGCAGTACTTC. This translates into CAISESGNVYEQYF. The V and J genes are TRBV10-3 and TRBJ2-7; D remains unclear. Germline assignment: CDR1 ENHRY and CDR2 SYGVKD. The CDR3 is 14 residues long. V was cut by 0 bases and J by 3 bases, with 9 bases left in between.

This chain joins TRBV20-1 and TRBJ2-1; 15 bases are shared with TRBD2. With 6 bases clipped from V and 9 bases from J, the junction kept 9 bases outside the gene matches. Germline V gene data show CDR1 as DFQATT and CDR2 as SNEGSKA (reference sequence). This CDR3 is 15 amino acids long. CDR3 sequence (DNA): TGCAGTGCCCTCTGGACTAGCGGGGGGGCCCGTGAGCAGTTCTTC. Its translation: CSALWTSGGAREQFF.

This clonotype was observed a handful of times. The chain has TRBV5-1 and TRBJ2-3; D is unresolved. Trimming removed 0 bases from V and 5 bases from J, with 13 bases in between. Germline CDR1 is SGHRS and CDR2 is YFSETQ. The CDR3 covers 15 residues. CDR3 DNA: TGCGCCAGCAGCTTGGGACGGACCCTCGGAGATACGCAGTATTTT. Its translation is CASSLGRTLGDTQYF.

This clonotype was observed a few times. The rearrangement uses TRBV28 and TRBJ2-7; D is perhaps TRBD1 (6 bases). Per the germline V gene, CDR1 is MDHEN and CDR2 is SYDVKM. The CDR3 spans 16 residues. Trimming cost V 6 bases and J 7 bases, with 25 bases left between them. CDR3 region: CASSSPGVPFVWEQYF. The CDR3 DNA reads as TGTGCCAGCAGCTCACCAGGGGTCCCTTTCGTGTGGGAGCAGTACTTC.

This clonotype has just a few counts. The CDR3 is CSYLGGQFNEQFF. CDR3 in DNA: TGCAGTTACCTGGGCGGGCAGTTCAATGAGCAGTTCTTC. The chain uses TRBV20-1 and TRBJ2-1; D perhaps matches TRBD2 (5 bases). Germline V gene sequence: CDR1 DFQATT, CDR2 SNEGSKA (reference sequence). Trimming shortened V by 8 bases and J by 6 bases, and 17 bases separated the two germline ends. There are 13 residues in the CDR3.

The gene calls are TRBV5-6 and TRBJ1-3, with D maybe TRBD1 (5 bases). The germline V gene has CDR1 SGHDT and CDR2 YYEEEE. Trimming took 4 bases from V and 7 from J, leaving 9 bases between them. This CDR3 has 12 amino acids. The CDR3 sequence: CASSVGVNTIYF. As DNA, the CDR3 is TGTGCCAGCAGCGTAGGGGTGAACACCATATATTTT.

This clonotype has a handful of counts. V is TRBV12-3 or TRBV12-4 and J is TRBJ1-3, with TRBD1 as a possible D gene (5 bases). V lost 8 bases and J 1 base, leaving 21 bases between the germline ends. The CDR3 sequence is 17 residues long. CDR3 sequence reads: CASAPKRTGVSGNTIYF. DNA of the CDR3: TGTGCCAGCGCACCAAAGAGAACAGGTGTGTCTGGAAACACCATATATTTT.

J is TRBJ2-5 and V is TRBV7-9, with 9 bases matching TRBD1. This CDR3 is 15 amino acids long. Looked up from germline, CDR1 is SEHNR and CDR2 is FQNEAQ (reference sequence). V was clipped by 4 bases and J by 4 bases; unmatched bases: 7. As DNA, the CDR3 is TGTGCCAGCAGCTCGACAACAGGGGGCGGAGAGACCCAGTACTTC. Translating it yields CASSSTTGGGETQYF.